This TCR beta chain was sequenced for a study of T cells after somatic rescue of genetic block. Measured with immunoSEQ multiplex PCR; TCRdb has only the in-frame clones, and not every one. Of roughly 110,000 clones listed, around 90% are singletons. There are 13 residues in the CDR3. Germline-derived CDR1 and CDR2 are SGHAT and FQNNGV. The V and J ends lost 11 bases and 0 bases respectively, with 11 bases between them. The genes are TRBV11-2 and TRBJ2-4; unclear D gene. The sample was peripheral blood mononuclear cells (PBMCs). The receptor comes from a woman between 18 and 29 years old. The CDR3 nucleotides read TGTGCCTCGAGCGCGGTAGCCAAAAACATTCAGTACTTC. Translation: CASSAVAKNIQYF.